This T cell receptor (beta chain) was sequenced during a study of blood T cells in healthy people across ages. As for the study in general: About one barcoded beta molecule was captured per two T cells (by template switching).

The CDR3 is 14 amino acids. CDR1 is MGHDK, CDR2 SYGVNS, per germline. The V gene end was trimmed by 3 bases and the J gene end by 4 bases; junction bases not matched to a gene: 5. A J-beta primer mix and a sample-barcoded 5' primer were used in a second PCR of roughly 7 to 12 cycles. MiXCR, run by TCRdb on the 5' RACE reads, gives a single entry per CDR3 protein. The data contain around 520,000 distinct CDR3 sequences, 25% to 35% of them seen just once; the ten biggest clones take up approximately 3.3%. The sample also formed part of further work on T cells of mothers and their children. That source adds: Once extracted, all RNA went into cDNA synthesis at around 1.4 ug per 15 ul. Comparable shaping of TCR recombination output by thymic selection was observed in related and unrelated pairs. Overlap in related mother-child pairs always slightly exceeded unrelated pairs, never significantly.

The rearrangement joins TRBV25-1 to TRBJ2-5; TRBD1 agrees at 7 bases. This clonotype originated in a boy aged 2 to 9 in good health. Input material: blood. CDR3 bases: TGTGCCAGCAGTGACCAACAGGGGCGAGAGACCCAGTACTTC. Amino acid sequence: CASSDQQGRETQYF. Drawing the rest from reference TRBV25-1 and TRBJ2-5, the complete variable domain is EADIYQTPRYLVIGTGKKITLECSQTMGHDKMYWYQQDPGMELHLIHYSYGVNSTEKGDLSSESTVSRIRTEHFPLTLESARPSHTSQYLCASSDQQGRETQYFGPGTRLLVL.